This is a list of T cell receptor beta chains from one sample in a study of T cells in Graves' hyperthyroidism and ophthalmopathy. TCRdb re-called the multiplex PCR reads through MiXCR, storing one row per CDR3 protein. The data hold roughly 380,000 distinct CDR3 sequences, with roughly 14% observed a single time. Material: blood. The origin of the receptors is a woman aged 55-69 years with Graves' hyperthyroidism. Each CDR3 is given with its conserved first and last residue. The D gene is left open where the match is weak. Clone size appears in some rows only: once, few, many, or a class for an expanded clone.

J: TRBJ2-7; size: many; V: TRBV12-3/TRBV12-4; D: TRBD1; DNA: TGTGCCAGTACAGGGGCGGGCGAGCAGTACTTC; CDR3: CASTGAGEQYF
J: TRBJ2-3; size: few; V: TRBV10-3; D: TRBD1; DNA: TGTGCCATCAGTGGAGGAGGACAGGGTACCACAGATACGCAGTATTTT; CDR3: CAISGGGQGTTDTQYF
J: TRBJ2-7; size: many; V: TRBV28; D: -; DNA: TGTGCCAGCAGTTTACCCCTGGGTCCTTCCTACGAGCAGTACTTC; CDR3: CASSLPLGPSYEQYF
J: TRBJ2-5; size: many; V: TRBV20-1; D: TRBD2; DNA: TGCAGTGCTCGAGGAGCGGGAGGGAGGGAGGAGACCCAGTACTTC; CDR3: CSARGAGGREETQYF
J: TRBJ2-7; size: many; V: TRBV28; D: TRBD2; DNA: TGTGCCAGCAGCTCCGGGGCCTATGATAGCGGGAGTTACGAGCAGTACTTC; CDR3: CASSSGAYDSGSYEQYF
J: TRBJ2-5; size: -; V: TRBV6-1; D: TRBD2; DNA: TGTGCCAGCAGTGAAGGGGGAGGGTCCCAGTACTTC; CDR3: CASSEGGGSQYF
J: TRBJ2-1; size: many; V: TRBV3-1; D: -; DNA: TGTGCCAGCATCGGAAGGGGGAGAGGTCCAAGGAATGAGCAGTTCTTC; CDR3: CASIGRGRGPRNEQFF
J: TRBJ2-2; size: many; V: TRBV11-2; D: TRBD2; DNA: TGTGCCAGCAGCCTGAGTAGCGGGACCAACACCGGGGAGCTGTTTTTT; CDR3: CASSLSSGTNTGELFF
J: TRBJ1-6; size: many; V: TRBV9; D: -; DNA: TGTGCCAGCACCGGACCGGGGACAAATTCACCCCTCCACTTT; CDR3: CASTGPGTNSPLHF
J: TRBJ2-6; size: -; V: TRBV29-1; D: -; DNA: TGCAGCGTTGCAGTCTCTGGGGCCAACGTCCTGACTTTC; CDR3: CSVAVSGANVLTF
J: TRBJ1-6; size: many; V: TRBV6-1; D: -; DNA: TGTGCCAGCTCCTTTCAGGGACGGTCACCCCTCCACTTT; CDR3: CASSFQGRSPLHF
J: TRBJ2-1; size: many; V: TRBV6-2/TRBV6-3; D: -; DNA: TGTGCCAGCCAGCGGTACATCTACAATGAGCAGTTCTTC; CDR3: CASQRYIYNEQFF
J: TRBJ2-1; size: -; V: TRBV6-4; D: -; DNA: TGTGCCAGCAGTGACAACAGGGACAATGAGCAGTTCTTC; CDR3: CASSDNRDNEQFF
J: TRBJ2-1; size: many; V: TRBV7-3; D: -; DNA: TGTGCCAGCAGCTTACAGGGTCGGAATGAGCAGTTCTTC; CDR3: CASSLQGRNEQFF
J: TRBJ2-1; size: many; V: TRBV3-1; D: -; DNA: TGTGCCAGCAGCCAAGGTCGGGACCTCAATGAGCAGTTCTTC; CDR3: CASSQGRDLNEQFF
J: TRBJ1-4; size: few; V: TRBV9; D: TRBD1; DNA: TGTGCCAGCAGCCCCATGGGACAGGGGGCCGGGAAACTGTTTTTT; CDR3: CASSPMGQGAGKLFF
J: TRBJ1-2; size: many; V: TRBV30; D: TRBD1; DNA: TGTGCCTGGAGTGTACGACTTAGGGGGCGCCGCTATGGCTACACCTTC; CDR3: CAWSVRLRGRRYGYTF
J: TRBJ2-2; size: many; V: TRBV6-1; D: -; DNA: TGTGCCAGCAGTCCGGCAGGGGTGTTACCCGGGGAGCTGTTTTTT; CDR3: CASSPAGVLPGELFF
J: TRBJ2-7; size: many; V: TRBV7-9; D: TRBD2; DNA: TGTGCCAGCAGCCCCCCTAAGCGGGAGATCTACGAGCAGTACTTC; CDR3: CASSPPKREIYEQYF
J: TRBJ2-1; size: many; V: TRBV6-6; D: TRBD2; DNA: TGTGCCAGCAGTTACTTGGCTAGCGGGACATTGGGAAATGAGCAGTTCTTC; CDR3: CASSYLASGTLGNEQFF
J: TRBJ2-5; size: -; V: TRBV5-5; D: TRBD1; DNA: TGTGCCAGCAGCTCTAAACAGGGGGCTGGGCAAGAGACCCAGTACTTC; CDR3: CASSSKQGAGQETQYF
J: TRBJ2-7; size: -; V: TRBV5-6; D: -; DNA: TGTGCCAGCAGCTTTGGGGCTTCAGGCTACGAGCAGTACTTC; CDR3: CASSFGASGYEQYF
J: TRBJ2-1; size: many; V: TRBV18; D: TRBD2; DNA: TGTGCCAGCTCACCCCTTTCCCAGCGGGGAGAGCAGTTCTTC; CDR3: CASSPLSQRGEQFF
J: TRBJ2-5; size: many; V: TRBV7-7; D: -; DNA: TGTGCTAGCAGCTTAGAACTGCAAGAGACCCAGTACTTC; CDR3: CASSLELQETQYF
J: TRBJ1-1; size: -; V: TRBV9; D: -; DNA: TGTGCCAGCAGCGTACGTTTCGGAGGTACAGCTTTCTTT; CDR3: CASSVRFGGTAFF
J: TRBJ2-2; size: many; V: TRBV30; D: -; DNA: TGTGCCTGGACCAGGCTAGCAGAGACCGGGGAGCTGTTTTTT; CDR3: CAWTRLAETGELFF
J: TRBJ1-1; size: many; V: TRBV13; D: -; DNA: TGTGCCAGCAGCCTCCGACGGACCGAAGCTTTCTTT; CDR3: CASSLRRTEAFF
J: TRBJ1-2; size: -; V: TRBV2; D: -; DNA: TGTGCCAGCAGTGAAAGGGTAGAAGGTGGCTACACCTTC; CDR3: CASSERVEGGYTF
J: TRBJ2-1; size: many; V: TRBV11-2; D: TRBD2; DNA: TGTGCCAGCAGCCTCAGACTAGCCGGGAATGAGCAGTTCTTC; CDR3: CASSLRLAGNEQFF
J: TRBJ2-2; size: many; V: TRBV6-1; D: TRBD2; DNA: TGTGCCAGCCGGGGGCCTAGCGGGAACCACAGGCACACCGGGGAGCTGTTTTTT; CDR3: CASRGPSGNHRHTGELFF
J: TRBJ2-3; size: -; V: TRBV7-8; D: -; DNA: TGTGCCAGCAGCTTAGCCCGGGAGTCAGATACGCAGTATTTT; CDR3: CASSLARESDTQYF
J: TRBJ2-1; size: few; V: TRBV4-2; D: TRBD2; DNA: TGTGCCAGCAGCCAGCGGGAGAGGGGTCTCCTCAATGAGCAGTTCTTC; CDR3: CASSQRERGLLNEQFF
J: TRBJ2-7; size: many; V: TRBV29-1; D: TRBD2; DNA: TGCAGCGTGGCGGCGGGAGTGGCCTACGAGCAGTACTTC; CDR3: CSVAAGVAYEQYF
J: TRBJ1-5; size: few; V: TRBV20-1; D: -; DNA: TGCAGTGCTAGAGTGTCGCCCCAACAGCCCCAGCATTTT; CDR3: CSARVSPQQPQHF
J: TRBJ2-2; size: few; V: TRBV29-1; D: TRBD1; DNA: TGCAGCGTTATAACAGGGGGCGGAAACACCGGGGAGCTGTTTTTT; CDR3: CSVITGGGNTGELFF